This passage covers 11 T cell receptor delta chains from one sample sequenced in a study of γδ T cells in repeated Plasmodium falciparum infection. Flow sorting of PBMC yielded separate Vgamma9/Vdelta2+ and Vdelta2-negative gammadelta T cell populations for bulk repertoire analysis. TCRdb redid clone calling on the multiplex PCR reads using CATT. The top ten hold roughly 8.6% of the sample, which has under 60,000 delta-chain clones, around 1.6% seen once. Sequencing was carried out using gamma-delta T cells from blood. The receptor source for this set is a pool of human donors (malaria-infected and uninfected, not separated).

This clone has a count of ten or more. The protein in TCRdb stems from a much larger clone and differs at residue 10 from this DNA's translation, likely a read error; here the protein is translated from the DNA. The rearrangement joins TRDV1 to TRDJ1; maybe TRDD3 (5 bases). CDR3 length: 16 amino acids. Looked up from germline, CDR1 is TSWWSYY and CDR2 is QGS. V lost 0 bases, J lost 0 bases, and 11 bases lay in between. CDR3 DNA sequence: TGTGCTCTTGGGGAACTAGGGATTGAGCACACCGATAAACTCATCTTT. It yields the protein CALGELGIEHTDKLIF.

As to this clone: It is likely a read error: a sequence one base away is far more abundant. In the same sample, other DNA sequences code for this CDR3. The chain carries TRDV1 and TRDJ1, with 9 bases matching TRDD3. The J gene was not available in TCRdb and was assigned here by matching the DNA to germline segments. There are 23 residues in the CDR3. CDR1 TSWWSYY and CDR2 QGS come from the germline V gene. DNA of the CDR3: TGTGCTCTTGGGGAGCCCGCGAACCGGGACTGGGGGACTCCCCTGAAGTACACCAATAAACTCATCTTT. Protein: CALGEPANRDWGTPLKYTNKLIF.

Note on this clone: This likely traces to a read error, being one base from a far larger clone. Other DNA sequences in the same sample also yield this CDR3. The chain combines TRDV3 with TRDJ1; 12 nucleotides match TRDD3. This CDR3 contains 16 residues. The germline gives CDR1 TVYSNPD, CDR2 GDNSRS (reference sequence). The CDR3 here is CAFGYRSGGYVDKLIF. CDR3 DNA: TGTGCTTTTGGTTACCGGTCTGGGGGATACGTCGATAAACTCATCTTT.

With regard to this clone: The TCRdb record carries a much larger clone's protein, which differs from this DNA's translation at residue 12; a read error is the likely cause, and the protein listed here is the DNA translation. This chain links TRDV1 with TRDJ1; 7 positions agree with TRDD3. The CDR3 is made up of 17 amino acids. The V gene end was trimmed by 7 bases and the J gene end by 4 bases; junction bases not matched to a gene: 18. Germline V gives CDR1 TSWWSYY, CDR2 QGS. CDR3 in amino acids: CALDLMGGGRFSDKLIF. DNA for the CDR3: TGTGCTCTTGACCTGATGGGTGGGGGACGATTTAGCGATAAACTCATCTTT.

This clone was recorded a few times. TCRdb has a much larger clone's protein, which differs at residue 5 from the translation of this DNA, likely because of a read error; what is shown is the protein translated from the DNA. The chain employs TRDV1 and TRDJ1; 7 positions match TRDD3. The J gene, left out of TCRdb, was set here by checking the DNA against germline. The CDR3 spans 18 residues. The germline gives CDR1 TSWWSYY, CDR2 QGS. After removal of 4 bases from V and 0 bases from J, the junction contained 14 bases not matched to a gene. The CDR3 DNA follows: TGTGCTCTTGGGGGACTCTCCCACCTGGGGGGATACACCGATAAACTCATCTTT. Translation gives CALGGLSHLGGYTDKLIF.

Turning to this clone: A far larger clone is only one base removed, so a read error is likely. The identical CDR3 is also encoded by other nucleotide sequences in the sample. The CDR3 nucleotides are TGTGCTCTTGGGGGAAGAGCACCCCCTAACTGGGGGATACTCTTCAACACCGATAAGCTCATCTTT. This gives the protein CALGGRAPPNWGILFNTDKLIF. No J gene was assigned, while the V gene was called as TRDV1; TRDD3 is taken as the D call from the table, unchecked against the DNA. The germline gives CDR1 TSWWSYY, CDR2 QGS. This CDR3 is built from 22 residues.

Concerning this clone itself: Given a far larger clone just one base away, this is likely a sequencing read error. This sample includes further DNA sequences coding for the same CDR3. The rearrangement uses TRDV2 and TRDJ1; 9 positions match TRDD3. Because TCRdb records no J gene, it was assigned here through a match of the DNA to germline. This CDR3 spans 19 amino acids. The germline V gene encodes CDR1 GEAIGNYY and CDR2 EKD. V lost 0 bases to trimming and J lost 4 bases; unmatched junction nucleotides: 17. CDR3 residues: CACDTVPGALGDTNDKLIF. In nucleotides, the CDR3 is TGTGCCTGTGACACCGTCCCGGGGGCTCTAGGGGATACGAACGATAAACTCATCTTT.

In regard to this clone: The mismatch at residue 6 between this DNA's translation and the TCRdb protein of a much larger clone likely reflects a read error; the protein shown is translated from the DNA. This chain uses TRDV2 with TRDJ1, with 9 positions matching TRDD3. The J gene is not listed in TCRdb, so it was assigned here from a DNA match to germline. Per germline, CDR1 GEAIGNYY and CDR2 EKD. The CDR3 is 17 residues long. Trimming cost V 3 bases and J 3 bases; bases outside gene matches: 13. In nucleotides, the CDR3 is TGTGCCTGTGACCCATTACGCACGGGGGGATACCCCGATAAACTCATCTTT. It translates to CACDPLRTGGYPDKLIF.

This clone was detected a few times. A far bigger clonotype differs at one base, so this is likely a read error. This sample also contains other DNA sequences that code for the same CDR3. The J gene is TRDJ1, the V gene TRDV1, with 13 positions matching TRDD3. No J segment appears in TCRdb, so it was assigned here by matching the sequence to germline. From germline, CDR1 is TSWWSYY and CDR2 QGS. This CDR3 has 21 amino acids. The junction had 20 bases not matched to a gene; V was cut back by 7 bases and J by 0 bases. The CDR3 DNA follows: TGTGCTCTTGACCTGCCTCCCGAGTACTGGGGGATACGGGGACACACCGATAAACTCATCTTT. Amino acid sequence: CALDLPPEYWGIRGHTDKLIF.

This clone was observed a handful of times. This DNA translates differently at residue 7 from the TCRdb protein, which is that of a much larger clone; a read error is likely, and the protein shown is the DNA's own translation. The CDR3 loop is CALGPIRGISYESDGGGFTDKLIF. The DNA for the CDR3 is TGTGCTCTTGGGCCAATTAGGGGCATTTCCTACGAGTCTGACGGCGGGGGATTCACCGATAAACTCATCTTT. The chain links TRDV1 to TRDJ1; TRDD2 or TRDD3 may be the D gene (7 bases each). TCRdb leaves out the J gene; it was filled in here by matching the DNA to germline. The CDR3 spans 24 residues. The V end lost 5 bases, the J end lost 1 base, and 41 bases lay between the germline ends. The germline gives CDR1 TSWWSYY, CDR2 QGS.

This clone was recorded many times. This CDR3 is also generated by other DNA sequences in the sample. The V gene is TRDV1, the J gene TRDJ1; 9 nucleotides line up with TRDD3. The CDR3 is made up of 23 amino acids. Trimming at V came to 2 bases and at J to 0 bases, leaving 25 bases not matched to a gene. Germline V CDR1 and CDR2: TSWWSYY, QGS. The CDR3 nucleotides are TGTGCTCTTGGGGAAAAAGGGGGAAAGGCCTTCCTTATACTGGGGGAGTACACCGATAAACTCATCTTT. Its protein is CALGEKGGKAFLILGEYTDKLIF.